The rows below give T cell receptor beta chains drawn from one sample of a study of blood T cell repertoires in COVID-19. Assay: immunoSEQ multiplex PCR; the TCRdb copy retains only in-frame clones and omits some. The table shows tens of thousands of clones, with approximately 91% occurring only once. What was sequenced was peripheral blood. These TCRs come from a human donor in a cohort sampled during active COVID-19. The CDR3 runs from the conserved cysteine through the conserved F or W. A D gene is named only where the DNA matches it firmly. Clone size is given for some rows only: seen once, a few or many times, or a class if the clone is expanded.

clone_size	d_call	v_call	j_call	cdr3_nt	cdr3_aa
NA	NA	TRBV6-6	TRBJ1-3	TGTGCCAGCAGTTCGAACACAGTCTCTGGAAACACCATATATTTT	CASSSNTVSGNTIYF
NA	NA	TRBV2	TRBJ1-2	TGTGCCAGCAGACTACAGGGAGGGAACTATGGCTACACCTTC	CASRLQGGNYGYTF
NA	TRBD2	TRBV5-1	TRBJ2-3	TGCGCCAGCAGCCCCCCGGGACTAGCGGGAGGGCATGGAGATACGCAGTATTTT	CASSPPGLAGGHGDTQYF
NA	TRBD2	TRBV3-1/TRBV3-2	TRBJ2-7	TGTGCCAGCAGCCAAGGGACTAGCGGGAGGGCCTCCGAGCAGTACTTC	CASSQGTSGRASEQYF
NA	TRBD2	TRBV24-1	TRBJ2-7	TGTGCCACCAGTGCGAGCGGGAGAAGCTACGAGCAGTACTTC	CATSASGRSYEQYF
NA	NA	TRBV9	TRBJ1-2	TGTGCCAGCAGCTCAGATGGGTCAGGGGCGGCGTCTGGCTACACCTTC	CASSSDGSGAASGYTF
NA	TRBD1	TRBV10-3	TRBJ2-7	TGTGCCATCAGTCACCGGGACAGGGAAGGTGGGCAGTACTTC	CAISHRDREGGQYF
NA	NA	TRBV6-5	TRBJ1-2	TGTGCCAGCAGTTACTCGTATAGTAACAGCTATGGCTACACCTTC	CASSYSYSNSYGYTF
few	TRBD1	TRBV30	TRBJ1-1	TGTGCCTGGCGGGGACAGCTGAACACTGAAGCTTTCTTT	CAWRGQLNTEAFF
NA	TRBD2	TRBV3-1/TRBV3-2	TRBJ2-4	TGTGCCAGCAGCCAAGAACGACTAGCGGGAGGTAACATTCAGTACTTC	CASSQERLAGGNIQYF
NA	NA	TRBV21-1	TRBJ1-5	TGTGCCCTACCCCCTGGGGGCAGGGGTAGTTTGAGAAATCAGCCCCAGCATTTT	CALPPGGRGSLRNQPQHF
NA	TRBD1	TRBV6-5	TRBJ2-7	TGTGCCAGCACCGGACAGGTGTCCTACGAGCAGTACTTC	CASTGQVSYEQYF